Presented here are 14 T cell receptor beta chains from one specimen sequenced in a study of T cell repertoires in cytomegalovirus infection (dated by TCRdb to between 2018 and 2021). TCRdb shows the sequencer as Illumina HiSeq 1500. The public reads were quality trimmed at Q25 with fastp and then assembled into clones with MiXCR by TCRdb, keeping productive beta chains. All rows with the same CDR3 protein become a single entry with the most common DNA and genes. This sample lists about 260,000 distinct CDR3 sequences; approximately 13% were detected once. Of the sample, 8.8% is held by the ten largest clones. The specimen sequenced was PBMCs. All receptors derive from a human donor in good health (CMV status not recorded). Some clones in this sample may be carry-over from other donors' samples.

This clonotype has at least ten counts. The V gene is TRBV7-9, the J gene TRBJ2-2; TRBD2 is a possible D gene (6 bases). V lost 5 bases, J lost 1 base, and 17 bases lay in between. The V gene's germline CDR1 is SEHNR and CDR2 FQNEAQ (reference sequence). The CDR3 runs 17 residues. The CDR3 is CASSRTSGLMNTGELFF. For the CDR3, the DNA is TGTGCCAGCAGCCGCACATCGGGACTGATGAACACCGGGGAGCTGTTTTTT. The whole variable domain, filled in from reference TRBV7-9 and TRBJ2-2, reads DTGVSQNPRHKITKRGQNVTFRCDPISEHNRLYWYRQTLGQGPEFLTYFQNEAQLEKSRLLSDRFSAERPKGSFSTLEIQRTEQGDSAMYLCASSRTSGLMNTGELFFGEGSRLTVL.

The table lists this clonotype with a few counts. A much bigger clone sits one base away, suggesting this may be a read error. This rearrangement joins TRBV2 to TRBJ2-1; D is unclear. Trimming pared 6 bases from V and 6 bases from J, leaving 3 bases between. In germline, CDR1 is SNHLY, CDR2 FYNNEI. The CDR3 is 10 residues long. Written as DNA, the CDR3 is TGTGCCAGCAGCATCAATGAGCAGTTCTTC. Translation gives CASSINEQFF.

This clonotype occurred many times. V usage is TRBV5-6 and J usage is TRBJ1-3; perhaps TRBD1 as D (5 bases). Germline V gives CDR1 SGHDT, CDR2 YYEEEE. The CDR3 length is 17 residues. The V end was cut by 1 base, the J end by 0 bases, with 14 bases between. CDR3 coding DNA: TGTGCCAGCAGCTTGAGGGGCCCGGACCACTCTGGAAACACCATATATTTT. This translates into CASSLRGPDHSGNTIYF.

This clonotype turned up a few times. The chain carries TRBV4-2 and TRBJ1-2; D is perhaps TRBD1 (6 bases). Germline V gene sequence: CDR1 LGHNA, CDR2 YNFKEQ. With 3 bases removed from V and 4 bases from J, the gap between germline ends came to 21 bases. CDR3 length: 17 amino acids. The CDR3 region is CASSQRGAHGGGYGYTF. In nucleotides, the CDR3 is TGTGCCAGCAGCCAGAGGGGGGCCCACGGGGGCGGCTATGGCTACACCTTC.

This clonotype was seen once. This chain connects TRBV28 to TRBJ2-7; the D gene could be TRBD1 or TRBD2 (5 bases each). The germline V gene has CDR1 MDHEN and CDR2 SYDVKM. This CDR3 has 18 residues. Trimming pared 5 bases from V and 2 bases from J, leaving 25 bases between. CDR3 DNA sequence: TGTGCCAGCAGTCCCAGGGCTAGCAGAGATTACCTTCCCTACGAGCAGTACTTC. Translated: CASSPRASRDYLPYEQYF.

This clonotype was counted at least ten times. This CDR3 is CASSIHSQPGFF. The DNA of the CDR3 is TGTGCCAGCAGCATCCACAGTCAACCGGGGTTCTTC. The chain combines TRBV7-2 with TRBJ2-1, with D unclear. With 5 bases removed from V and 15 bases from J, the gap between germline ends came to 17 bases. The CDR3 has 12 residues. Looked up from germline, CDR1 is SGHTA and CDR2 is FQGNSA.

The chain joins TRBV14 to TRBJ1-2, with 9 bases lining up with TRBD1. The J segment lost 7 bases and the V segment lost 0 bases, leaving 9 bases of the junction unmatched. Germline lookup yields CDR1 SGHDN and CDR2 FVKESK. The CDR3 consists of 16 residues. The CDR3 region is CASSQETRDRDGGYTF. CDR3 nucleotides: TGTGCCAGCAGCCAAGAAACGCGGGACAGGGACGGTGGCTACACCTTC.

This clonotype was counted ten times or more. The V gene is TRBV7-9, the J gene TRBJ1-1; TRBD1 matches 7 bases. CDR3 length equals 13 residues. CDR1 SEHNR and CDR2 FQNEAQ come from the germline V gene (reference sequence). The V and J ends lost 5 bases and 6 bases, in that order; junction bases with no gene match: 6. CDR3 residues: CASSLTGTPEAFF. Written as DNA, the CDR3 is TGTGCCAGCAGCCTGACAGGGACCCCTGAAGCTTTCTTT. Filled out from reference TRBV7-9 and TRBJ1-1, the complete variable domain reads DTGVSQNPRHKITKRGQNVTFRCDPISEHNRLYWYRQTLGQGPEFLTYFQNEAQLEKSRLLSDRFSAERPKGSFSTLEIQRTEQGDSAMYLCASSLTGTPEAFFGQGTRLTVV.

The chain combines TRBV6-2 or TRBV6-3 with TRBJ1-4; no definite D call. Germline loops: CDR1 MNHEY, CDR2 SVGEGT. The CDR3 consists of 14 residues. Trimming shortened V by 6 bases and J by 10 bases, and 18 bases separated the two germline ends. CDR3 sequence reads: CASSRDTTAGKLFF. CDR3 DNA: TGTGCCAGCAGCCGCGACACGACCGCCGGAAAACTGTTTTTT.

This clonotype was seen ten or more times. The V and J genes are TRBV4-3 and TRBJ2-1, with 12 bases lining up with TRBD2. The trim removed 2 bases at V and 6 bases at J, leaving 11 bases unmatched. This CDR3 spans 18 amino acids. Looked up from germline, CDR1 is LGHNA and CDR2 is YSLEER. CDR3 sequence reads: CASSQKGLAGTSANEQFF. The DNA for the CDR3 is TGCGCCAGCAGCCAAAAAGGACTAGCGGGAACCTCGGCCAATGAGCAGTTCTTC.

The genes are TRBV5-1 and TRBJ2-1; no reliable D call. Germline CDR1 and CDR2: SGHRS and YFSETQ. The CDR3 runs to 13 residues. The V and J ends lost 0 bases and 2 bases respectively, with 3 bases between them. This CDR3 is CASSLVPYNEQFF. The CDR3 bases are TGCGCCAGCAGCTTGGTACCCTACAATGAGCAGTTCTTC.

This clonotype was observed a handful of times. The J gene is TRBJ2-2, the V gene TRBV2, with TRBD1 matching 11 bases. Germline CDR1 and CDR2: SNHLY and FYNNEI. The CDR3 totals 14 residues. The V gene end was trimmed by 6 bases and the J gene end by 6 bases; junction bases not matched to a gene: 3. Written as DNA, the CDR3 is TGTGCCAGCAGGGGACAGGGGGACGCCGGGGAGCTGTTTTTT. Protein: CASRGQGDAGELFF.

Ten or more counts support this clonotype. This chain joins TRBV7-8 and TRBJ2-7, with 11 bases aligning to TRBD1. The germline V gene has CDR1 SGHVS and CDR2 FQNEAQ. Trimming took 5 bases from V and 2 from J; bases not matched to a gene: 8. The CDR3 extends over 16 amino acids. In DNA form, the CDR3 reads TGTGCCAGCAGCCAGGCCTGGGGACAGGGGGCCTACGAGCAGTACTTC. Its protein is CASSQAWGQGAYEQYF.

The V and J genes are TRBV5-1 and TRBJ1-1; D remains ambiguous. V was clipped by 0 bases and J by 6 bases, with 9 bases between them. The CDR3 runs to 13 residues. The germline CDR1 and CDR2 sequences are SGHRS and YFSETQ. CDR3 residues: CASSLAGSAEAFF. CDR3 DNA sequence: TGCGCCAGCAGCTTGGCCGGTAGCGCTGAAGCTTTCTTT.